This T cell receptor beta chain was captured in a study of CD8 T cells in ankylosing spondylitis. Study-wide results and limits: For ankylosing spondylitis blood, a TCR beta motif of fewer than 10 highly homologous variants appeared characteristic.

For this clonotype: Its specificity is unknown.

TCRdb re-called the 5' RACE reads through MiXCR, storing one row per CDR3 protein. The sample yields 100,000 to 150,000 distinct CDR3 sequences, 17% seen once. The CDR3 consists of 13 residues. V lost 6 bases and J lost 9, with 15 bases in between. Per germline, CDR1 MNHNY and CDR2 SVGAGI (reference sequence). Material for sequencing was blood, either unsorted or a sorted T cell fraction (not recorded which). This chain connects TRBV6-6 to TRBJ1-5; D is unclear. The receptor comes from a male donor with ankylosing spondylitis. The chain's CDR3 is CASSPGIAWPQHF. For the CDR3, the DNA is TGTGCCAGCAGCCCCGGGATCGCATGGCCCCAGCATTTT.